Following are 5 T cell receptor beta chains from one sample sequenced in a study of vaccination effects on CD4 cells after COVID-19. For these TCRs, the target antigens are not known. The data were produced by immunoSEQ multiplex PCR, yet TCRdb's version contains in-frame clones alone and is incomplete. The sample holds approximately 38,000 clones, approximately 70% seen once. The culture ran for approximately nine days before CD4+ T cells were isolated. Either the mRNA-1273 or the BNT162b2 vaccine was given to participants as two doses. The sequencing used CD4+ T cells from PBMCs cultured without peptide, collected after COVID-19 vaccination. The receptors come from a human donor who received a COVID-19 vaccine.

The chain links TRBV19 to TRBJ1-6; a possible D gene is TRBD1 (5 bases). This CDR3 is built from 17 residues. Germline V gene lookup returns CDR1 LNHDA and CDR2 SQIVND (reference sequence). V was cut by 6 bases and J by 10 bases, with 25 bases left in between. The CDR3 DNA reads TGTGCCAGTAGGAGGACCGTCCAGGGCGGAGTCTGGTCACCCCTCCACTTT. Protein product: CASRRTVQGGVWSPLHF.

J is TRBJ2-3 and V is TRBV18; no clear D. Trimming left V 3 bases short and J 2 bases short, with 6 bases between. In germline, CDR1 is KGHSH, CDR2 LQKENI. The length of the CDR3 is 13 residues. In DNA, the CDR3 is TGTGCCAGCTCACCCTCGATCACAGATACGCAGTATTTT. Translating gives CASSPSITDTQYF.

The gene calls are TRBV7-2 and TRBJ2-3, with 11 positions matching TRBD2. The CDR3 runs to 15 residues. Trimming took 3 bases from V and 5 from J; bases not matched to a gene: 4. Germline loops: CDR1 SGHTA, CDR2 FQGNSA. CDR3 sequence reads: CASSLGLAEVDTQYF. In DNA, the CDR3 is TGTGCCAGCAGCTTGGGACTAGCGGAGGTAGATACGCAGTATTTT.

The rearrangement links TRBV2 to TRBJ2-3; 9 nucleotides agree with TRBD2. J gave up 1 base and V 4 bases, and 9 bases lay outside the gene matches. The germline gives CDR1 SNHLY, CDR2 FYNNEI. The CDR3 runs to 17 residues. CDR3 in DNA: TGTGCCAGCAGTGGGCGGGGGGGTTCCCGCGGCACAGATACGCAGTATTTT. This translates into CASSGRGGSRGTDTQYF.

This chain joins TRBV10-3 and TRBJ1-3; 10 bases align to TRBD1. The V and J ends lost 9 bases and 2 bases, in that order; junction bases with no gene match: 1. Germline CDR1 is ENHRY and CDR2 is SYGVKD. The CDR3 is 13 residues long. CDR3 nucleotide sequence: TGTGCCATGACAGGGGGCCCTGGAAACACCATATATTTT. This translates into CAMTGGPGNTIYF.